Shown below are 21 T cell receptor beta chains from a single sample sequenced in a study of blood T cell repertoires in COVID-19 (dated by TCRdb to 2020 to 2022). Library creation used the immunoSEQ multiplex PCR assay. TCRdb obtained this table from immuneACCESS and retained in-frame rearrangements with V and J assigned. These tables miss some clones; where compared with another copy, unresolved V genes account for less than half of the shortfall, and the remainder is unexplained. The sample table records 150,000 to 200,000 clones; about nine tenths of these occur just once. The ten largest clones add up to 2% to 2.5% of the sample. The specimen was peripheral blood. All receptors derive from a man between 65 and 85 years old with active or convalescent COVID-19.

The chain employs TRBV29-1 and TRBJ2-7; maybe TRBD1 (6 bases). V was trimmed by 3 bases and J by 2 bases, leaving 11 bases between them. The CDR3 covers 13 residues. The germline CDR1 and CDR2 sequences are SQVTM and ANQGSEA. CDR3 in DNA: TGCAGCGTTGAGGGCAGGGACACCTACGAGCAGTACTTC. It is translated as CSVEGRDTYEQYF.

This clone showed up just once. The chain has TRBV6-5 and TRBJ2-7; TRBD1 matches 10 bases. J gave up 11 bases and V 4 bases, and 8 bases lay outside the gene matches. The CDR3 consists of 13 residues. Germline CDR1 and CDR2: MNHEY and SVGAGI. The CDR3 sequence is CASSSLGQGKKYF. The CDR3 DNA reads TGTGCCAGCAGTTCTTTGGGACAGGGGAAGAAGTACTTC.

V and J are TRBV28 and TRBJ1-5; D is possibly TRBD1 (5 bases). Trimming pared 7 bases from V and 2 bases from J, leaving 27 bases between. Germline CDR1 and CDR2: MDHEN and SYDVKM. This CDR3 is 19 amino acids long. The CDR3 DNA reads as TGTGCCAGCACCCGGGTGTGGGGCAGGGCTCTTGATGGCAATCAGCCCCAGCATTTT. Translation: CASTRVWGRALDGNQPQHF.

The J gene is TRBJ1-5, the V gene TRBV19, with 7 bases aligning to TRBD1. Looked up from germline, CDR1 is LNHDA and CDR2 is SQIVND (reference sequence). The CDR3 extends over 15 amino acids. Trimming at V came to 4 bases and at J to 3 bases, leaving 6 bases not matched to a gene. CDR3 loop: CASSKIGQDNQPQHF. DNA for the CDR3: TGTGCCAGTAGTAAGATAGGACAGGACAATCAGCCCCAGCATTTT.

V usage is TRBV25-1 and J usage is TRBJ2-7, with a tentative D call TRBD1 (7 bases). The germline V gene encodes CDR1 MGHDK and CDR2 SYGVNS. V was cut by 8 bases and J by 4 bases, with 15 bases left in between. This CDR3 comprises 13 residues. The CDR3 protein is CASLTRGTYEQYF. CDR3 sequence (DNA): TGTGCCAGCTTAACCAGGGGGACTTACGAGCAGTACTTC.

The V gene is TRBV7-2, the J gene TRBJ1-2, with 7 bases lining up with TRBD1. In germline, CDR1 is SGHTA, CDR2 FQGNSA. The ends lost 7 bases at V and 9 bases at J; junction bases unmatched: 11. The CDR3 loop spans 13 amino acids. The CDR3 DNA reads TGTGCCAGCACCGAGATACAGGGGTCACGCTACACCTTC. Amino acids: CASTEIQGSRYTF.

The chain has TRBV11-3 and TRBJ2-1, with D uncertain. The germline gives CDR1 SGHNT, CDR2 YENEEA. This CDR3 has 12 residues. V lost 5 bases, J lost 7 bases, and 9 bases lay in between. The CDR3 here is CASSRRSNEQFF. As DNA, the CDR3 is TGTGCCAGCAGCCGCCGTAGTAATGAGCAGTTCTTC.

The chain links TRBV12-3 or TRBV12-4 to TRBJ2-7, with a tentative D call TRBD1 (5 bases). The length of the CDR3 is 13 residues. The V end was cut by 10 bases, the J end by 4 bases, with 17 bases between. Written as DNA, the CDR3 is TGTGCCACAGTCCTGGGGCCCGTTTACGAGCAGTACTTC. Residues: CATVLGPVYEQYF.

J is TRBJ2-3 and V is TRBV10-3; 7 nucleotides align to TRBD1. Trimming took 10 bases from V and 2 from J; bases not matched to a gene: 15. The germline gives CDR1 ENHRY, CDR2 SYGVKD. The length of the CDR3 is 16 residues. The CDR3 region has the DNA TGTGCCACGACAGGGTTTAGCAGTAGTCTCACAGATACGCAGTATTTT. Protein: CATTGFSSSLTDTQYF.

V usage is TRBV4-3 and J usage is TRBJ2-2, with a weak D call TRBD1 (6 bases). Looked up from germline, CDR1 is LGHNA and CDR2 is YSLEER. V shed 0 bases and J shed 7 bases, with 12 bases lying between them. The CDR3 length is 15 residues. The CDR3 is CASSQDTRGGGELFF. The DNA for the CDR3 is TGCGCCAGCAGCCAAGATACGCGAGGGGGCGGGGAGCTGTTTTTT.

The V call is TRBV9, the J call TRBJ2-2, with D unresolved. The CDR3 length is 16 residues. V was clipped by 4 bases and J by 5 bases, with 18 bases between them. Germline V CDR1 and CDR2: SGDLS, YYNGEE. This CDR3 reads CASSPYSGLPTGELFF. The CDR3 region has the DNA TGTGCCAGCAGCCCTTACAGTGGGCTACCTACCGGGGAGCTGTTTTTT. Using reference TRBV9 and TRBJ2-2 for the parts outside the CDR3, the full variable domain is DSGVTQTPKHLITATGQRVTLRCSPRSGDLSVYWYQQSLDQGLQFLIQYYNGEERAKGNILERFSAQQFPDLHSELNLSSLELGDSALYFCASSPYSGLPTGELFFGEGSRLTVL.

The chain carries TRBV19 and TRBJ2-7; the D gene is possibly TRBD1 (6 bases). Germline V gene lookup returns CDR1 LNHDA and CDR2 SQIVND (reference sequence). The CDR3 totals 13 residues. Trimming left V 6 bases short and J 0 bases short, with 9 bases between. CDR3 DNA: TGTGCCAGTAGAGGACAGACCTCCTACGAGCAGTACTTC. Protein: CASRGQTSYEQYF. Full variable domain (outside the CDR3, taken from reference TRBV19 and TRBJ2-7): DGGITQSPKYLFRKEGQNVTLSCEQNLNHDAMYWYRQDPGQGLRLIYYSQIVNDFQKGDIAEGYSVSREKKESFPLTVTSAQKNPTAFYLCASRGQTSYEQYFGPGTRLTVT.

The CDR3 region has the DNA TGTGCCTGGCGGCAGGGGGCGCGTGAGACCCAGTACTTC. Its protein product is CAWRQGARETQYF. This sequence joins TRBV30 and TRBJ2-5; 8 bases map to TRBD1. The CDR3 totals 13 residues. After removal of 5 bases from V and 5 bases from J, the junction contained 7 bases not matched to a gene. Per the germline V gene, CDR1 is GTSNPN and CDR2 is SVGIG (reference sequence).

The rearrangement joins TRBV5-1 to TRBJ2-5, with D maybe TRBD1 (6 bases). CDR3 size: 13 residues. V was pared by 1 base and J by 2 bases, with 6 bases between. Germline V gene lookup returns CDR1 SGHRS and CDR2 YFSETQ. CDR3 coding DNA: TGCGCCAGCAGCTTGCAGGGGCAAGAGACCCAGTACTTC. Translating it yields CASSLQGQETQYF. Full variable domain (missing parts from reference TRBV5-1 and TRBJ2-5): KAGVTQTPRYLIKTRGQQVTLSCSPISGHRSVSWYQQTPGQGLQFLFEYFSETQRNKGNFPGRFSGRQFSNSRSEMNVSTLELGDSALYLCASSLQGQETQYFGPGTRLLVL.

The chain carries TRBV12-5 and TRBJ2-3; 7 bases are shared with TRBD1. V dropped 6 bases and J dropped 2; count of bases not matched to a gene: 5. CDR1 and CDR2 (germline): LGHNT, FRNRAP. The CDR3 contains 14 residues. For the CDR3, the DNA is TGTGCTAGTGGCCTGGGACAGAACACAGATACGCAGTATTTT. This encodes CASGLGQNTDTQYF.

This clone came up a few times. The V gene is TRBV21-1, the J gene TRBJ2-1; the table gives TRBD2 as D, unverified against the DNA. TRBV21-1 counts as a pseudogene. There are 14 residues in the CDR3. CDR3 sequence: CASSKSTLENEQFF. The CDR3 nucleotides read TGTGCCAGCAGCAAATCGACACTAGAAAATGAGCAGTTCTTC.

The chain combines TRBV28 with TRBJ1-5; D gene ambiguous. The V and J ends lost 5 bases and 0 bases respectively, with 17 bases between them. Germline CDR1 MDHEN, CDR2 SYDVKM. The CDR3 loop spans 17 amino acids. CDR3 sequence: CASSPDPSDPSNQPQHF. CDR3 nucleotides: TGTGCCAGCAGTCCCGATCCGTCAGATCCTAGCAATCAGCCCCAGCATTTT.

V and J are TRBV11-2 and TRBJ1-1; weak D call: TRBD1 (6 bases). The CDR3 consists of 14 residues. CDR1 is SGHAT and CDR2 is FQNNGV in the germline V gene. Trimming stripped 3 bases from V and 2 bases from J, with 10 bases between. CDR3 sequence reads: CASSLSGANTEAFF. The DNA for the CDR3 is TGTGCCAGCAGCTTGTCAGGGGCCAACACTGAAGCTTTCTTT.

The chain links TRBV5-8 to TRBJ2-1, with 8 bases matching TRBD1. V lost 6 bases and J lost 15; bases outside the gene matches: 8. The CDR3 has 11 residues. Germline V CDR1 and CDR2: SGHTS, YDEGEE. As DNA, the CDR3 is TGTGCCAGCAACTTTCGACAGGGGAGGTTCTTC. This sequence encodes CASNFRQGRFF.

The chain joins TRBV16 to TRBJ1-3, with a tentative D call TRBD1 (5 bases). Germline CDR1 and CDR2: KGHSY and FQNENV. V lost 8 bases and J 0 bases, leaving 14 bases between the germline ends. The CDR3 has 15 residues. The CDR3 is CASRPTASSGNTIYF. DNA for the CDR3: TGTGCCAGCCGCCCGACAGCGAGCTCTGGAAACACCATATATTTT.

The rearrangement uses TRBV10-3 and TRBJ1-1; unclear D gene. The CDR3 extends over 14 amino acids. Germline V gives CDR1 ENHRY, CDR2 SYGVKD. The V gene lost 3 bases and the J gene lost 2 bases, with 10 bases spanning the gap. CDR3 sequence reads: CAISENLGNTEAFF. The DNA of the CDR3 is TGTGCCATCAGTGAAAACCTAGGAAACACTGAAGCTTTCTTT.